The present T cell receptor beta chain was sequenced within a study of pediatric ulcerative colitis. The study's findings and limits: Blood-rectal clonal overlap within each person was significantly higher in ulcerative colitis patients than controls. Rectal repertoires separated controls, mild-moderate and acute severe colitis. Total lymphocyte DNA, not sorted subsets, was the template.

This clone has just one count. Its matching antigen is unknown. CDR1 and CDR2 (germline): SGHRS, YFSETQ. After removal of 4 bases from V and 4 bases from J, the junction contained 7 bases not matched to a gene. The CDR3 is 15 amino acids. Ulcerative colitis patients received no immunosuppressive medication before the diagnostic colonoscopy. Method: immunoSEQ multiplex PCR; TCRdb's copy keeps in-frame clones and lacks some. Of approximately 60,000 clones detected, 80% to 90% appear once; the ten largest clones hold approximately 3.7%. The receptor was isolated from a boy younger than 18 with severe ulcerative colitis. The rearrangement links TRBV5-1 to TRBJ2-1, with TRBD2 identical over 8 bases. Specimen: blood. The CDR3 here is CASSKLAGNYNEQFF. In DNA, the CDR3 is TGCGCCAGCAGCAAGCTAGCGGGTAATTACAATGAGCAGTTCTTC.